Below are 32 T cell receptor beta chains sequenced from a single sample in a study of cytomegalovirus exposure and HLA in healthy donors. Repertoires were generated with immunoSEQ multiplex PCR, while TCRdb's copy carries only in-frame clones and drops some. The sample has under 200,000 clones; 75% to 95% are singletons. Sequencing input: PBMCs. The receptors come from a woman aged 18 to 35 in good health and CMV-seropositive.

The V gene is TRBV7-2, the J gene TRBJ2-2, with D maybe TRBD1 (5 bases). Germline CDR1 is SGHTA and CDR2 is FQGNSA. The CDR3 is 13 residues long. The V and J ends lost 4 bases and 6 bases respectively, with 9 bases between them. The CDR3 coding sequence is TGTGCCAGCAGCTCAAGGGGATCCGGGGAGCTGTTTTTT. Its translation is CASSSRGSGELFF.

The chain links TRBV7-3 to TRBJ1-1; 8 nucleotides align to TRBD1. The germline V gene has CDR1 SGHTA and CDR2 FQGTGA. This CDR3 spans 15 amino acids. J gave up 1 base and V 3 bases, and 4 bases lay outside the gene matches. In DNA form, the CDR3 reads TGTGCCAGCAGCTTGGACAGGGCGGGGAACACTGAAGCTTTCTTT. Amino acids: CASSLDRAGNTEAFF.

V is TRBV9 and J is TRBJ2-2; TRBD2 matches 7 bases. The CDR3 extends over 15 amino acids. The V gene's germline CDR1 is SGDLS and CDR2 YYNGEE. The junction had 4 bases not matched to a gene; V was cut back by 4 bases and J by 1 base. The CDR3 region has the DNA TGTGCCAGCAGCTCCGGGGGGTTGAACACCGGGGAGCTGTTTTTT. Translated, it gives CASSSGGLNTGELFF. Drawing the rest from reference TRBV9 and TRBJ2-2, the complete variable domain is DSGVTQTPKHLITATGQRVTLRCSPRSGDLSVYWYQQSLDQGLQFLIQYYNGEERAKGNILERFSAQQFPDLHSELNLSSLELGDSALYFCASSSGGLNTGELFFGEGSRLTVL.

This clone was recorded only once. This chain joins TRBV5-6 and TRBJ2-3, with a weak D call TRBD1 (6 bases). The length of the CDR3 is 15 residues. Trimming took 4 bases from V and 6 from J, leaving 18 bases between them. The germline V gene has CDR1 SGHDT and CDR2 YYEEEE. The CDR3 sequence: CASSPGGQQRDTQYF. The CDR3 region has the DNA TGTGCCAGCAGCCCGGGCGGACAGCAGCGGGATACGCAGTATTTT.

CDR3 region: CASSLGETSRETQYF. The CDR3 DNA reads TGTGCCAGCAGCTTAGGCGAGACTAGCAGAGAGACCCAGTACTTC. This chain links TRBV13 with TRBJ2-5; TRBD2 aligns across 7 bases. Germline V gene lookup returns CDR1 PRHDT and CDR2 FYEKMQ (reference sequence). The CDR3 extends over 15 amino acids. V shed 0 bases and J 4 bases; nucleotides not matched to a gene: 5.

This clone showed up just once. The CDR3 DNA sequence: TGTGCCAGCAGCAAGACGGGACAGGGGCACTCACCCCTCCACTTT. The encoded protein is CASSKTGQGHSPLHF. This rearrangement joins TRBV5-5 to TRBJ1-6, with 10 bases that match TRBD1. The J segment lost 10 bases and the V segment lost 4 bases, leaving 8 bases of the junction unmatched. CDR3 size: 15 residues. Germline CDR1 and CDR2: SGHKS and YYEKEE (reference sequence).

This chain links TRBV4-3 with TRBJ2-1; D might be TRBD2 (6 bases). The germline V gene encodes CDR1 LGHNA and CDR2 YSLEER. The germline V and J ends were trimmed by 2 bases and 8 bases, with 16 bases remaining between them. This CDR3 comprises 15 residues. In DNA, the CDR3 is TGCGCCAGCAGCCAACTCGGGGGAGGCCTACATGAGCAGTTCTTC. Protein product: CASSQLGGGLHEQFF.

V is TRBV19 and J is TRBJ1-1; 8 nucleotides match TRBD1. CDR3 length equals 17 residues. CDR1 LNHDA and CDR2 SQIVND come from the germline V gene (reference sequence). Trimming removed 2 bases from V and 6 bases from J; junction bases left unmatched: 14. The CDR3: CASSISPLQGVAAEAFF. In nucleotides, the CDR3 is TGTGCCAGTAGTATATCCCCCTTACAGGGGGTGGCGGCTGAAGCTTTCTTT.

With regard to this clone: Additional DNA sequences in this sample encode the identical CDR3. CDR3 region: CASSLSSYEQYF. CDR3 bases: TGTGCCAGCAGCTTGAGCTCCTACGAGCAGTACTTC. The chain combines TRBV11-2 with TRBJ2-7, with D unclear. Trimming cost V 3 bases and J 0 bases, with 3 bases left between them. Germline lookup yields CDR1 SGHAT and CDR2 FQNNGV. The CDR3 has 12 amino acids.

This clone was counted between two and nine times. V usage is TRBV5-6 and J usage is TRBJ1-1; 11 bases map to TRBD1. CDR3 length: 16 residues. The V segment lost 7 bases and the J segment 2 bases; nucleotides outside the gene matches: 10. Germline assignment: CDR1 SGHDT and CDR2 YYEEEE. The CDR3 reads CASFRTGGERNTEAFF. DNA of the CDR3: TGTGCCAGCTTCCGGACAGGGGGCGAACGAAACACTGAAGCTTTCTTT.

This clone was seen a single time. The chain employs TRBV4-1 and TRBJ2-3; TRBD2 aligns across 8 bases. Germline assignment: CDR1 MGHRA and CDR2 YSYEKL. CDR3 length equals 16 residues. J lost 4 bases, V lost 0 bases, and 6 bases had no gene match. In DNA form, the CDR3 reads TGCGCCAGCAGCCAAGATCACAGGACTAGCTCAGATACGCAGTATTTT. Amino acid sequence: CASSQDHRTSSDTQYF.

The chain has TRBV27 and TRBJ2-7; a weak D match, TRBD2 (6 bases). The CDR3 is 14 amino acids. CDR1 is MNHEY, CDR2 SMNVEV, per germline (reference sequence). V lost 2 bases, J lost 1 base, and 9 bases lay in between. CDR3 nucleotides: TGTGCCAGCAGTTTAAGCGGGCCTTCCTACGAGCAGTACTTC. It translates to CASSLSGPSYEQYF.

The J gene is TRBJ2-3, the V gene TRBV11-1; TRBD1 matches at 10 bases. Germline V CDR1 and CDR2: SGHAT, FQDESV (reference sequence). The trim removed 2 bases at V and 3 bases at J, leaving 2 bases unmatched. The CDR3 loop spans 15 amino acids. The CDR3 DNA sequence: TGTGCCAGCAGCTTACCGGGACAGGGGACAGATACGCAGTATTTT. It codes for CASSLPGQGTDTQYF.

This rearrangement joins TRBV7-9 to TRBJ2-5, with 9 bases aligning to TRBD2. The CDR3 covers 15 residues. Germline V gene data show CDR1 as SEHNR and CDR2 as FQNEAQ (reference sequence). The ends lost 3 bases at V and 5 bases at J; junction bases unmatched: 7. The CDR3 reads CASSLLAGVGETQYF. The CDR3 coding sequence is TGTGCCAGCAGCTTGTTAGCGGGAGTAGGGGAGACCCAGTACTTC.

The chain is built from TRBV20-1 and TRBJ1-2; the D is unclear. The CDR3 covers 10 residues. Germline loops: CDR1 DFQATT, CDR2 SNEGSKA (reference sequence). V was cut by 6 bases and J by 8 bases, with 10 bases left in between. Here the CDR3 reads CSARQSGYTF. CDR3 coding DNA: TGCAGTGCGAGACAATCCGGCTACACCTTC.

V gene TRBV2 combines with J gene TRBJ2-7, with TRBD2 matching 8 bases. CDR3 length: 16 amino acids. Germline CDR1 and CDR2: SNHLY and FYNNEI. The trim removed 9 bases at V and 4 bases at J, leaving 17 bases unmatched. In nucleotides, the CDR3 is TGTGCCAGTAGGCACGGGAGGGATACCACGTGGTACGAGCAGTACTTC. As protein: CASRHGRDTTWYEQYF.

This chain joins TRBV7-2 and TRBJ2-5, with 8 positions matching TRBD2. The germline CDR1 and CDR2 sequences are SGHTA and FQGNSA. The V gene end was trimmed by 6 bases and the J gene end by 5 bases; junction bases not matched to a gene: 8. The length of the CDR3 is 14 residues. CDR3 sequence (DNA): TGTGCCAGCAGGAGTGGCGGGGGGCCGGAGACCCAGTACTTC. Translating it yields CASRSGGGPETQYF.

V gene TRBV10-1 combines with J gene TRBJ2-2; TRBD2 is a possible D gene (6 bases). Germline lookup yields CDR1 WNHNN and CDR2 SYGVQD (reference sequence). V was trimmed by 7 bases and J by 5 bases, leaving 8 bases between them. The CDR3 spans 12 residues. Here the CDR3 reads CASTGGTGELFF. In DNA form, the CDR3 reads TGCGCCAGCACCGGGGGAACCGGGGAGCTGTTTTTT.

The rearrangement uses TRBV29-1 and TRBJ1-5, with TRBD1 matching 8 bases. V dropped 6 bases and J dropped 0; count of bases not matched to a gene: 10. CDR1 and CDR2 (germline): SQVTM, ANQGSEA. The CDR3 consists of 16 residues. The CDR3 bases are TGCAGCGTGGTGGACAGGGTAAAGGTTAGCAATCAGCCCCAGCATTTT. The encoded protein is CSVVDRVKVSNQPQHF.

The sample holds one count of this clone. This chain links TRBV4-3 with TRBJ2-1; TRBD1 might be the D (5 bases). V lost 4 bases to trimming and J lost 3 bases, with 19 bases between them. This CDR3 has 17 amino acids. Looked up from germline, CDR1 is LGHNA and CDR2 is YSLEER. The CDR3 nucleotides read TGCGCCAGCAGCCCAAAGGGGCGGTGGGCGGACTACAATGAGCAGTTCTTC. Translation gives CASSPKGRWADYNEQFF.

The chain employs TRBV6-1 and TRBJ2-1, with TRBD1 as a possible D gene (6 bases). The V gene lost 6 bases and the J gene lost 3 bases, with 9 bases spanning the gap. The CDR3 totals 13 residues. Germline V gene data show CDR1 as MNHNS and CDR2 as SASEGT. Here the CDR3 DNA reads TGTGCCAGCAGGGAGACAGGCTACAATGAGCAGTTCTTC. Translation: CASRETGYNEQFF.

The chain uses TRBV11-1 and TRBJ2-1; TRBD1 agrees at 7 bases. Germline CDR1 SGHAT, CDR2 FQDESV (reference sequence). The CDR3 is 14 amino acids. The V gene end was trimmed by 3 bases and the J gene end by 6 bases; junction bases not matched to a gene: 5. The CDR3: CASSFPGTVNEQFF. In DNA form, the CDR3 reads TGTGCCAGCAGCTTCCCAGGGACAGTCAATGAGCAGTTCTTC.

The chain combines TRBV7-9 with TRBJ1-5, with D possibly TRBD1 on 6 matching bases. The CDR3 spans 15 residues. V lost 0 bases and J 4 bases, leaving 10 bases between the germline ends. Germline assignment: CDR1 SEHNR and CDR2 FQNEAQ (reference sequence). The CDR3 coding sequence is TGTGCCAGCAGCTTAGCGGGGGCTGGGAATCAGCCCCAGCATTTT. Translation gives CASSLAGAGNQPQHF.

A word on this clone: The junction and the germline gene differ at one end; a read error may be behind it. The V and J genes are TRBV15 and TRBJ2-2; D gene unclear. The CDR3 runs to 14 residues. Germline V CDR1 and CDR2: LNHNV, YYDKDF (reference sequence). The CDR3: CATSTPPYTGELFF. In DNA, the CDR3 is TGTGCCACAAGCACTCCTCCCTACACCGGGGAGCTGTTTTTT.

The chain uses TRBV4-2 and TRBJ1-5, with a possible D match to TRBD1 (6 bases). Germline CDR1 LGHNA, CDR2 YNFKEQ. This CDR3 has 15 residues. V dropped 0 bases and J dropped 5 bases, with 11 bases sitting between them. The CDR3, as DNA: TGTGCCAGCAGCCAAGATGGCACAGGGTATCAGCCCCAGCATTTT. Translating gives CASSQDGTGYQPQHF.

The chain has TRBV7-9 and TRBJ1-2; tentatively, D is TRBD1 (6 bases). V was pared by 6 bases and J by 4 bases, with 15 bases between. CDR3 size: 14 residues. Germline CDR1 is SEHNR and CDR2 is FQNEAQ (reference sequence). CDR3 sequence (DNA): TGTGCCAGCAGGGCTACCATACAGGGCTATGGCTACACCTTC. Translating gives CASRATIQGYGYTF. Full variable domain (missing parts from reference TRBV7-9 and TRBJ1-2): DTGVSQNPRHKITKRGQNVTFRCDPISEHNRLYWYRQTLGQGPEFLTYFQNEAQLEKSRLLSDRFSAERPKGSFSTLEIQRTEQGDSAMYLCASRATIQGYGYTFGSGTRLTVV.

The chain couples TRBV2 to TRBJ2-7; 7 bases match TRBD2. CDR3 size: 16 residues. CDR1 is SNHLY and CDR2 is FYNNEI in the germline V gene. The V gene end was trimmed by 4 bases and the J gene end by 0 bases; junction bases not matched to a gene: 9. Here the CDR3 DNA reads TGTGCCAGCAGTGGGACGGAGCGGGGTATCTCCTACGAGCAGTACTTC. It codes for CASSGTERGISYEQYF.

The genes are TRBV7-2 and TRBJ2-7; tentatively, D is TRBD1 (6 bases). Trimming stripped 5 bases from V and 6 bases from J, with 23 bases between. The CDR3 totals 16 residues. Germline-derived CDR1 and CDR2 are SGHTA and FQGNSA. CDR3 sequence: CASSLRYREMWSEQYF. For the CDR3, the DNA is TGTGCCAGCAGCCTACGATACAGGGAAATGTGGAGCGAGCAGTACTTC. Based on the CDR3 plus reference TRBV7-2 and TRBJ2-7, the full variable domain is GAGVSQSPSNKVTEKGKDVELRCDPISGHTALYWYRQSLGQGLEFLIYFQGNSAPDKSGLPSDRFSAERTGGSVSTLTIQRTQQEDSAVYLCASSLRYREMWSEQYFGPGTRLTVT.

The chain uses TRBV12-5 and TRBJ1-1, with 8 bases identical to TRBD1. V was clipped by 3 bases and J by 11 bases; unmatched bases: 17. The CDR3 contains 16 residues. Germline loops: CDR1 LGHNT, CDR2 FRNRAP. CDR3 in amino acids: CASGFYVSDRGGMAFF. DNA for the CDR3: TGTGCTAGTGGTTTTTATGTCTCAGACAGGGGAGGGATGGCTTTCTTT.

This chain uses TRBV10-2 with TRBJ2-7; D perhaps matches TRBD1 (6 bases). The V gene's germline CDR1 is WSHSY and CDR2 SAAADI. The ends were cut back, 6 bases at V and 0 bases at J, with 15 bases in the middle. The CDR3 consists of 15 residues. Here the CDR3 reads CASRNGTFSSYEQYF. In DNA, the CDR3 is TGCGCCAGCAGAAACGGGACATTTAGCTCCTACGAGCAGTACTTC.

This sequence joins TRBV2 and TRBJ1-3, with D tentatively TRBD1 (5 bases). V dropped 6 bases and J dropped 0 bases, with 12 bases sitting between them. Germline V CDR1 and CDR2: SNHLY, FYNNEI. This CDR3 contains 15 residues. The CDR3 spells CASRTEHLSGNTIYF. CDR3 nucleotide sequence: TGTGCCAGCAGGACAGAGCACCTCTCTGGAAACACCATATATTTT.

V gene TRBV2 combines with J gene TRBJ2-1; 11 bases agree with TRBD2. Germline V gene data show CDR1 as SNHLY and CDR2 as FYNNEI. This CDR3 spans 15 amino acids. V trimming: 6 bases; J trimming: 13 bases; junction bases outside the gene matches: 14. The CDR3 here is CASRGRGLADQHQFF. The CDR3 nucleotides are TGTGCCAGCAGGGGCCGGGGACTAGCGGACCAACACCAGTTCTTC.